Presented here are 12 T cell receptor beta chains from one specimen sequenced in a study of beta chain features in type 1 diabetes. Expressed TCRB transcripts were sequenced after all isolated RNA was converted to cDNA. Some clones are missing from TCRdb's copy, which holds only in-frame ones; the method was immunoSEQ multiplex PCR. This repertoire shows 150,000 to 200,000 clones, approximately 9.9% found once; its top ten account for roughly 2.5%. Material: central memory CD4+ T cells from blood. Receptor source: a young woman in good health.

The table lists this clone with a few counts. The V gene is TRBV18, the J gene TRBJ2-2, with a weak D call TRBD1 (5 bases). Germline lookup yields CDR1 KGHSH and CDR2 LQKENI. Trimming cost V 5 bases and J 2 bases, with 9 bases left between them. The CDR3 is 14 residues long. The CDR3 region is CASSAGLNTGELFF. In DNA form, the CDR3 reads TGTGCCAGCTCAGCAGGGCTTAACACCGGGGAGCTGTTTTTT.

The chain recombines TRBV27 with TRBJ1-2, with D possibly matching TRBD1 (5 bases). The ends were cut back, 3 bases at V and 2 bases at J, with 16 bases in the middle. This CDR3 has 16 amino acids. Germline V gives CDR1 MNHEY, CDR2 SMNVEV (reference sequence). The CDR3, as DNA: TGTGCCAGCAGTTTTCAGGGAGGTAGGGGAAACTATGGCTACACCTTC. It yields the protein CASSFQGGRGNYGYTF.

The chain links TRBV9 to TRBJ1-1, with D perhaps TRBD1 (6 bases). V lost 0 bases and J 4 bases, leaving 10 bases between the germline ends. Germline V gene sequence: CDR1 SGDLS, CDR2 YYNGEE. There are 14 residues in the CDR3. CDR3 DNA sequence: TGTGCCAGCAGCGTAGTTCAGGGGAGCACTGAAGCTTTCTTT. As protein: CASSVVQGSTEAFF.

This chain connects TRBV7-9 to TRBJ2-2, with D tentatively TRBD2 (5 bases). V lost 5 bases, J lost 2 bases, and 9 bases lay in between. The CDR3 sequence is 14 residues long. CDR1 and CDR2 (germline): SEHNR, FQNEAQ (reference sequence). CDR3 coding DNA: TGTGCCAGCAGCCCGGACTCAAACACCGGGGAGCTGTTTTTT. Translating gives CASSPDSNTGELFF.

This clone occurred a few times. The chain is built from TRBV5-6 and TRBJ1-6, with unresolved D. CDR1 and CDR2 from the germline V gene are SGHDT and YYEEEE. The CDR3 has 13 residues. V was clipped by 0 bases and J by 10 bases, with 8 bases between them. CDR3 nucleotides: TGTGCCAGCAGCTTGGAAAGGAGCTCACCCCTCCACTTT. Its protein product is CASSLERSSPLHF. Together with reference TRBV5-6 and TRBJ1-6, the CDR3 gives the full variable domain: DAGVTQSPTHLIKTRGQQVTLRCSPKSGHDTVSWYQQALGQGPQFIFQYYEEEERQRGNFPDRFSGHQFPNYSSELNVNALLLGDSALYLCASSLERSSPLHFGNGTRLTVT.

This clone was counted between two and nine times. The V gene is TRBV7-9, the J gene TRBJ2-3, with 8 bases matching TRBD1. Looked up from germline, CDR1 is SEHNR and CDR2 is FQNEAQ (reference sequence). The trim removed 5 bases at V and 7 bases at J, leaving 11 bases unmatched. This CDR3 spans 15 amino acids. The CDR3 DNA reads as TGTGCCAGCAGCGAGCGCACGACAGGGGATAATACGCAGTATTTT. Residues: CASSERTTGDNTQYF.

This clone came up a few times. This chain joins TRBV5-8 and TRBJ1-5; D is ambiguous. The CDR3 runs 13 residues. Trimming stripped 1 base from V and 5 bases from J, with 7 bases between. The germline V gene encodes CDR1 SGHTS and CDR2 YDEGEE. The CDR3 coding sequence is TGTGCCAGCAGCTTGATGGGAGATCAGCCCCAGCATTTT. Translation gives CASSLMGDQPQHF.

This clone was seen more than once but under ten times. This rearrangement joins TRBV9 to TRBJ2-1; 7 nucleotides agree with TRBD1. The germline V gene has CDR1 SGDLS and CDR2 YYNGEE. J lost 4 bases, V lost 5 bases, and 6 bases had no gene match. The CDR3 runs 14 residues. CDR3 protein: CASSRDSQYNEQFF. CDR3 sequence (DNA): TGTGCCAGCAGTAGGGACAGTCAGTACAATGAGCAGTTCTTC.

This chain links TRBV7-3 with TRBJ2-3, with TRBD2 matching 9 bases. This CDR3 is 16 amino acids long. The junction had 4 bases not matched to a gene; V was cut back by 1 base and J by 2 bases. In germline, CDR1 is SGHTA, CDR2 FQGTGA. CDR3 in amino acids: CASSLNPSGVTDTQYF. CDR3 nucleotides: TGTGCCAGCAGCTTAAACCCTAGCGGGGTCACAGATACGCAGTATTTT.

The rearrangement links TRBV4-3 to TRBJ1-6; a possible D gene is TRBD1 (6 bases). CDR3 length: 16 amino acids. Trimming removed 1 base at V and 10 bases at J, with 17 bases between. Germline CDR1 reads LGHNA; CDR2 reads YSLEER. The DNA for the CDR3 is TGCGCCAGCAGCCAAGGAGGGGGGGCACATGGGTCACCCCTCCACTTT. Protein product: CASSQGGGAHGSPLHF.

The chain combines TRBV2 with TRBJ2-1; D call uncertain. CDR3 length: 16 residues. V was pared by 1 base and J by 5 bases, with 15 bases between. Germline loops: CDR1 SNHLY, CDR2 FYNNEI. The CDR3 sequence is CASSEESSRVNNEQFF. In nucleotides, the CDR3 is TGTGCCAGCAGTGAAGAGAGTAGCCGAGTTAACAATGAGCAGTTCTTC.

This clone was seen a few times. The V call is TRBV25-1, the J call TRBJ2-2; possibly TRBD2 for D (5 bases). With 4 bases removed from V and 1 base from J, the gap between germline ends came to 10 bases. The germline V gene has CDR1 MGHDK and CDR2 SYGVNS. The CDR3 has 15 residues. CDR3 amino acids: CASSAAAGNTGELFF. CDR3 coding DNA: TGTGCCAGCAGTGCAGCGGCAGGGAACACCGGGGAGCTGTTTTTT.